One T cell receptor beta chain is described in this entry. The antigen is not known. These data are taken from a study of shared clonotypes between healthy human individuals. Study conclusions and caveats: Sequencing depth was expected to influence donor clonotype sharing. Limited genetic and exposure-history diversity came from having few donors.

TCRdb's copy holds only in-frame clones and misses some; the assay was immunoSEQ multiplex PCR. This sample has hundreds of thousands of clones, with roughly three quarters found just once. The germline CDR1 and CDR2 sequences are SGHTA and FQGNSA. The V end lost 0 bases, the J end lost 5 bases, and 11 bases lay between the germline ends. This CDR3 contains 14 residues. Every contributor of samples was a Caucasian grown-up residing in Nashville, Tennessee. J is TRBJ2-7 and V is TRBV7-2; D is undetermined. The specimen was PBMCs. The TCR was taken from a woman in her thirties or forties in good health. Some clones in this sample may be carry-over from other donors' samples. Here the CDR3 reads CASSLARTANEQYF. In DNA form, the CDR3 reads TGTGCCAGCAGCTTAGCGAGGACCGCGAACGAGCAGTACTTC.